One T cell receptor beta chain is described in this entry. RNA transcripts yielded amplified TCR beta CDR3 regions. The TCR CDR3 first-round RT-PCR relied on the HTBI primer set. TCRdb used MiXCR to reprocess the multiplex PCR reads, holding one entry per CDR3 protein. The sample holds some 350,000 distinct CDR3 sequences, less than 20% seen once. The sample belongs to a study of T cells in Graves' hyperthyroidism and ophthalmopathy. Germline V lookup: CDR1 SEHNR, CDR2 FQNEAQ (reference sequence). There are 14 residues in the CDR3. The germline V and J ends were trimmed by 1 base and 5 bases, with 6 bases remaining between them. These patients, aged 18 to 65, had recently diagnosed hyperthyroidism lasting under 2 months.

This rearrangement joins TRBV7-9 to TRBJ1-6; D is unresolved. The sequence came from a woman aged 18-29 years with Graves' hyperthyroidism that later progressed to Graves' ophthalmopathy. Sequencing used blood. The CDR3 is CASSLEADNSPLHF. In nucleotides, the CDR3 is TGTGCCAGCAGCTTAGAGGCAGATAATTCACCCCTCCACTTT.